This record looks at one T cell receptor beta chain sequence and its context. Its antigen target is currently unknown. Qualities for individual bases were not recorded, and no much larger clone is one base off. The sample originates from a study of cytomegalovirus exposure and HLA in healthy donors listed by TCRdb under 2017. Regarding the complete study: An earlier analysis of several hundred of the donors reported about 300 Gb of sequence data and 117 million unique TCR beta sequences obtained from about 180 million T cells. An early release that covered approximately 600 HLA-typed donors contained 300 to 350 gigabases of sequencing data and 80 million or so unique TCR sequences. Of the roughly 390 genotyped donors, approximately 83% fell in the genetic ancestry cluster associated with self-reported Caucasian donors. The study aimed to test whether signatures of past pathogen exposure could be identified by cataloging public T cell receptors. The study used immunosequencing to profile the T cell repertoires of around 600 subjects and linked those repertoires to cytomegalovirus serostatus. Along with the approximately 700-subject first cohort, a separate validation cohort of over 90 different subjects was used. To predict cytomegalovirus infection status, the study combined high-throughput TCR immunosequencing, statistical association of individual TCRs with disease status, and machine learning. A later analysis re-analyzed previously published TCR beta repertoires from several hundred donors and added high-resolution HLA genotyping to study TCR occurrence patterns. The later analysis used no new phenotypic data to find candidate immune exposures, relying instead on TCR beta sequences and their occurrence across donors. To decide whether each TCR beta V gene segment behaved as functional or pseudogenic, an earlier analysis of some 570 of the donors relied on high-throughput TCR beta sequencing. Donor age, sex, ethnicity and CMV serostatus were collected together with the repertoire data. A later genetic analysis used genome-wide SNP genotypes for about 60% of the roughly 670 donors, treating that subset as a discovery cohort. All discovery cohort repertoires had been generated using a single sequencing platform. Both class I and class II loci were covered by HLA typing, at four-digit resolution. Typing coverage differed by locus: A, B, C, DRB1 and DQB1 were typed in roughly 629-640 donors, DQA1 in around 500, DPA1 in over 600, and DPB1 in approximately 450. Roughly 5 DR-DQ haplotypes were handled as single units for association and clustering because linkage in the cohort was strong. Among 300 to 500 genotyped donors of the cohort, an average of around 250,000 unique TCR beta nucleotide sequences was sequenced per donor, of which about 20% were non-productive. Results and caveats for the whole study, not just this receptor: HLA typing was unavailable for some donors at each locus, so association tests used only the typed subset. In a later analysis, the rate of TCR association differed among HLA loci, with DRB1 alleles having the most associated TCRs and HLA-C alleles having the fewest. At a false discovery rate of 0.05, a later analysis linked fewer than 20,000 TCR beta sequences to specific HLA alleles. Because the 87-base-pair reads could not distinguish some IMGT-functional V segments, including TRBV6-2 and TRBV6-3, those segments were excluded. Linkage disequilibrium might explain the correlated functional status among segregating V segments, but an unknown experimental factor could not be excluded. An association between a missense DCLRE1C variant and V-gene and J-gene trimming of TCR beta chains was found in a later genetic analysis and replicated in an independent cohort. A later analysis found that HLA-associated TCR beta chains were more clonally expanded and had lower generation probabilities than equally common non-associated chains. When HLA alleles, especially DR and DQ, strongly co-occurred, TCR associations were difficult to assign to individual alleles. The only immune exposure information available for the cohort was CMV serostatus. According to a later analysis, parvovirus B19, influenza, CMV and Epstein-Barr virus appeared linked to several top co-occurrence clusters. The authors suggested that the approach could potentially be extended to other disease states and immunological phenotypes. Sequencing depth was assumed to be roughly uniform across donors in the presence/absence analyses, though that assumption may not hold. Most TCR sequences were seen in very few donors, while some public TCRs were found in many individuals. The study listed around 160 TCR beta chains as associated with cytomegalovirus. Compared with the roughly 700-donor mean, donors in an Asian-associated ancestry cluster had fewer N-insertions in productive TCRs, according to a later genetic analysis. The sequencing pipeline was judged likely to have produced a cluster of highly shared sequence variants as a technical artifact. A further reported finding was that TCR beta sequences accurately predicted the HLA-A and HLA-B alleles for most subjects in the first cohort. Because counts were too low, 15 to 20 rarely observed V segments, including chromosome 9 orphons, were excluded from the earlier analysis of around 640 of the donors. Cytomegalovirus status was reported to be diagnosed by the classifier with high specificity and sensitivity in both the original and validation cohorts. In vitro tests confirmed that three of the cytomegalovirus-associated TCR beta chains recognize cytomegalovirus antigens. In an earlier analysis of around 500 of the donors, most TCR beta V segments appeared in productive rearrangements about 87% or about 30% of the time, broadly matching IMGT annotations. A later analysis found that most CMV-associated TCR beta chains appeared HLA-restricted, with HLA associations seemingly driven largely by CMV exposure. This cohort had only TCR beta chains sequenced, and the lack of alpha or paired-chain data limited which features could be detected.

The library was obtained by the immunoSEQ multiplex PCR assay. A mixture of 60 forward primers for TCR Vbeta segments and 13 reverse primers for TCR Jbeta segments was used in the multiplex PCR. The CDR3 region of rearranged TCR beta genes was amplified from genomic DNA with a multiplex PCR assay. Amplified TCR beta libraries were sequenced as 87-base-pair reads on the Illumina HiSeq System. On the study's bioinformatics: Across the 700 or so repertoires, a later analysis counted tens of millions of unique TCR beta chains, around 11 million of which were shared by at least two donors. Raw reads were error-corrected and collapsed into unique sequences with a nearest-neighbor algorithm that merged closely related sequences to remove PCR and sequencing errors. CDR3 sequences were aligned to IMGT reference sequences to assign V, D and J gene segments. Each retained sequence needed at least a six-nucleotide match to both a V gene segment and a J gene segment. A rearrangement counted as productive if the CDR3 had no stop codons and remained in frame with V and J, and every other rearrangement counted as non-productive. Following IMGT convention, CDR3 was defined as the stretch from the second conserved V-encoded cysteine up to the conserved J-encoded phenylalanine. The earlier analysis of 500 to 600 of the donors excluded sequences that lacked an unambiguous match to a single V gene segment. In an earlier analysis of 587 of the donors, V segments were called functional above 56.7% productive rearrangements and were called segregating when the between-donor standard deviation exceeded 5%. A statistical classification framework was built for diagnosing cytomegalovirus status from the catalog of TCR beta chain sequences. In a later analysis, V and J genes were assigned by comparing TCR nucleotide sequences against IMGT/GENE-DB human TR gene sequences. Using the TCRdist pipeline, a later analysis assigned CDR3 sequences along with most-parsimonious VDJ recombination scenarios. A later analysis defined each TCR beta chain by its CDR3 amino acid sequence plus V-gene family, and excluded reads lacking a unique V-gene family. To address suspected cross-contamination and a sequencing artifact, a later analysis removed under 600 highly shared, low-generation-probability nucleotide sequences. A later analysis calculated a clonal expansion index for each public chain from normalized within-repertoire ranks of inferred template counts. A later analysis computed generation probabilities with a VDJ recombination model fitted to out-of-frame rearrangements, and checked the results against IGoR. A later analysis scored TCR-TCR, TCR-HLA and TCR-CMV co-occurrence with hypergeometric tests, applying a repertoire-size bias correction to TCR pairs. To estimate false discovery rates, a later analysis permuted the HLA or CMV assignments 20 times. In a later analysis, co-occurring TCRs were grouped with DBSCAN, and TCRdist sequence similarity was added when clustering was performed within HLA-allele-positive subsets. For co-occurrence clustering, repertoires with fewer than 30,000 or more than 120,000 public chains were excluded, along with about five repertoires with anomalous nucleotide sharing. Imported from immuneACCESS, the table was reduced by TCRdb to in-frame sequences with V and J called. These copies leave out some clones; in studies compared against another copy, an unresolved V gene accounts for under half, and the cause of the remainder is not known. From that table come the V and J calls and clone size; the DNA was used to work out D and trimming. This sample is represented by about 120,000 clones; 60% to 80% of them were singletons. 3% to 4.5% of the sample lies in the top ten.

In total, fewer than 750 healthy bone marrow donors made up the cohort. At the time of sampling, every cohort member was nominally healthy, though immune exposures that went unrecorded were likely present. The donor was CMV seronegative and was included in the group of about 400 seronegative cohort members. A peripheral blood sample was collected from each donor, and TCR beta sequencing was performed on peripheral blood mononuclear cells. Genomic DNA was extracted from the blood cell samples with the Qiagen DNeasy Blood Extraction Kit. Relative to germline, V is 2 bases shorter and J is 5 bases shorter, with 14 bases between their ends. The germline V gene provides CDR1 SGHTA and CDR2 FQGNSA. The CDR3 runs 15 amino acids, cysteine and phenylalanine included. CDR3 DNA is the only sequence kept; it has 45 bases, read in frame from the first base.

The TCR comes from a young man in good health and CMV-seronegative. The chain links TRBV7-2 with TRBJ2-3, with TRBD2 tentatively as D gene (6 bases match). The specimen was PBMCs. The sequenced DNA: TGTGCCAGCAGCTTACCGGGGGTAGGCCGAGATACGCAGTATTTT. This yields the protein CASSLPGVGRDTQYF.